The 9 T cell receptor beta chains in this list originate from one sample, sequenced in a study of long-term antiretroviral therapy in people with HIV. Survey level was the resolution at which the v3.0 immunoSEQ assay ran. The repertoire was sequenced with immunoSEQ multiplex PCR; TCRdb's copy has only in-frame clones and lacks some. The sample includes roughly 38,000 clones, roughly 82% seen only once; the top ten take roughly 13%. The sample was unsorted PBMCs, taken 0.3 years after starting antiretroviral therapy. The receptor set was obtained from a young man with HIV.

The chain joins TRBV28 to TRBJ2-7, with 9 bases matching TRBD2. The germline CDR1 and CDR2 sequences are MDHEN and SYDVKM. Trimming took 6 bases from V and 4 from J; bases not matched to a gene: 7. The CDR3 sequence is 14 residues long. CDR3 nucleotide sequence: TGTGCCAGCAGACCCGGGACTAGCTTTTACGAGCAGTACTTC. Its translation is CASRPGTSFYEQYF.

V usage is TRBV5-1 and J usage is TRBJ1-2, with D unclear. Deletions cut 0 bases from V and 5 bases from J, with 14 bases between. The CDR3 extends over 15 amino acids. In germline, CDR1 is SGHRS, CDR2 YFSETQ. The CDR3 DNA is TGCGCCAGCAGCTTGGAGGTCGGGGTTGGGTATGGCTACACCTTC. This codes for CASSLEVGVGYGYTF. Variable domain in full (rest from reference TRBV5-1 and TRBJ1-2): KAGVTQTPRYLIKTRGQQVTLSCSPISGHRSVSWYQQTPGQGLQFLFEYFSETQRNKGNFPGRFSGRQFSNSRSEMNVSTLELGDSALYLCASSLEVGVGYGYTFGSGTRLTVV.

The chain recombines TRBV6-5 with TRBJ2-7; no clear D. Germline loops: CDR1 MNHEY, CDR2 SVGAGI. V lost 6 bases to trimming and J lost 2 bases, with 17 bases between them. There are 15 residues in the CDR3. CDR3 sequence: CASSPQTPLPYEQYF. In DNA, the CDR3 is TGTGCCAGCAGCCCTCAAACCCCTTTACCCTACGAGCAGTACTTC.

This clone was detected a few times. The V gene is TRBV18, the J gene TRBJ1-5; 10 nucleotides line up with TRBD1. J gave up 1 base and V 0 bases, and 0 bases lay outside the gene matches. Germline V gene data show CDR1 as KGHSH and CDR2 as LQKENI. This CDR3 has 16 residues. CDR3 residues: CASSPPGQGSNQPQHF. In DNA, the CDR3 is TGTGCCAGCTCACCACCGGGACAGGGGAGCAATCAGCCCCAGCATTTT.

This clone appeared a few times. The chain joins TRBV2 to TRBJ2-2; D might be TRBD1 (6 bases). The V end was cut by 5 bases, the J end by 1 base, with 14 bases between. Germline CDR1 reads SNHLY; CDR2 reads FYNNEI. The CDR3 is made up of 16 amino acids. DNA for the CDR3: TGTGCCAGCAGTACGGACAGCAACTTGAACACCGGGGAGCTGTTTTTT. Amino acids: CASSTDSNLNTGELFF.

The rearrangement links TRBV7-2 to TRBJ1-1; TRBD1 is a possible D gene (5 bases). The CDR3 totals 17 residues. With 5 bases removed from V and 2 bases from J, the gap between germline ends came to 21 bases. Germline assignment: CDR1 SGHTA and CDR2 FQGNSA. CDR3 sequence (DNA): TGTGCCAGCAGCAGTACAGGTCCTTCCGTATCAAACACTGAAGCTTTCTTT. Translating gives CASSSTGPSVSNTEAFF.

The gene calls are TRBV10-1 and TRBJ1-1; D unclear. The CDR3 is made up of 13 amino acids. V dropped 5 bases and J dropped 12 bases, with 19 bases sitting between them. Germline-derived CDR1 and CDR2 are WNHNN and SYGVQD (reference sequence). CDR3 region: CASSLSRDGPTFF. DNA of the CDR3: TGCGCCAGCAGTCTATCCCGGGATGGCCCAACTTTCTTT.

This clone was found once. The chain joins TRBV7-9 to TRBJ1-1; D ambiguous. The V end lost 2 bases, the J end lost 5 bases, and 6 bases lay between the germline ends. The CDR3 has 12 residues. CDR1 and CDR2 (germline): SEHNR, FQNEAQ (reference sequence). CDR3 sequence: CASSLPVTEAFF. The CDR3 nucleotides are TGTGCCAGCAGCTTACCAGTTACTGAAGCTTTCTTT.

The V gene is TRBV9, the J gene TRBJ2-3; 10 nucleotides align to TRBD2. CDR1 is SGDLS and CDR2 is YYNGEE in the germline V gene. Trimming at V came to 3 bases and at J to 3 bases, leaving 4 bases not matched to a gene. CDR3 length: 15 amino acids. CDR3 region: CASSANSGRTDTQYF. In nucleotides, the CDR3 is TGTGCCAGCAGCGCCAATAGCGGGAGGACAGATACGCAGTATTTT.